The present entry profiles one T cell receptor beta chain with its context. The antigen remains unidentified. This sample is drawn from a study of cytomegalovirus exposure and HLA in healthy donors. Germline V gene data show CDR1 as SNHLY and CDR2 as FYNNEI. Trimming cost V 4 bases and J 7 bases, with 13 bases left between them. The CDR3 extends over 13 amino acids. The primer mix had 60 Vbeta and 13 Jbeta primers. The protocol was immunoSEQ multiplex PCR, while the TCRdb copy is restricted to in-frame clones and leaves out a portion. The top ten clones hold approximately 8% of a sample with more than 85,000 clones, around 73% of them seen once. General study points: Upon later analysis, HLA-associated TCR beta chains proved more clonally expanded than other, equally common chains. 87-base-pair reads could not separate some V segments, including TRBV6-2 and TRBV6-3.

This clonotype was sampled from a man in his forties in good health and CMV-seronegative. The sample taken for sequencing was PBMCs. V and J are TRBV2 and TRBJ1-2, with D possibly TRBD1 on 5 matching bases. CDR3 in amino acids: CASSGGLGGGYTF. In DNA, the CDR3 is TGTGCCAGCAGTGGGGGTCTCGGGGGTGGCTACACCTTC.